A single sample is the source of the 32 T cell receptor beta chains below, sequenced in a study of cytomegalovirus exposure and HLA in healthy donors. Data came from immunoSEQ multiplex PCR; TCRdb stores just in-frame clones and leaves some out. The sample includes about 60,000 clones, over 85% of them seen just once. Sequenced material: PBMCs. These TCRs come from a young man in good health and CMV-seronegative.

This clone occurred a few times. The J gene is TRBJ2-1, the V gene TRBV7-8, with 10 bases lining up with TRBD1. The germline CDR1 and CDR2 sequences are SGHVS and FQNEAQ. Germline trimming cut 5 bases from V and 4 bases from J; bases unmatched to any gene: 8. The CDR3 has 16 amino acids. The CDR3 DNA is TGTGCCAGCAGCCGAGAAGACAGGGGGCAGTACAATGAGCAGTTCTTC. This gives the protein CASSREDRGQYNEQFF.

This clone appeared a few times. This rearrangement joins TRBV7-8 to TRBJ2-1, with 12 bases aligning to TRBD2. Germline V CDR1 and CDR2: SGHVS, FQNEAQ. V lost 2 bases, J lost 0 bases, and 5 bases stayed unmatched. The CDR3 consists of 18 residues. The CDR3 here is CASSLRLAGVGSYNEQFF. The CDR3 DNA sequence: TGTGCCAGCAGCTTAAGACTAGCGGGAGTAGGCTCCTACAATGAGCAGTTCTTC.

The V gene is TRBV15, the J gene TRBJ2-1, with no clear D. The CDR3 sequence is 13 residues long. V gave up 8 bases and J gave up 6 bases, with 14 bases separating them. Germline CDR1 and CDR2: LNHNV and YYDKDF (reference sequence). The CDR3 region has the DNA TGTGCCACCGCCGACGATGGGCTCAATGAGCAGTTCTTC. It yields the protein CATADDGLNEQFF. Using reference TRBV15 and TRBJ2-1 for the parts outside the CDR3, the full variable domain is DAMVIQNPRYQVTQFGKPVTLSCSQTLNHNVMYWYQQKSSQAPKLLFHYYDKDFNNEADTPDNFQSRRPNTSFCFLDIRSPGLGDTAMYLCATADDGLNEQFFGPGTRLTVL.

This chain uses TRBV13 with TRBJ1-1, with D tentatively TRBD1 (5 bases). The V and J ends lost 4 bases and 4 bases respectively, with 16 bases between them. The length of the CDR3 is 15 residues. Germline lookup yields CDR1 PRHDT and CDR2 FYEKMQ (reference sequence). The CDR3 coding sequence is TGTGCCAGCAGCTCGGGACTTCAGGAGGGCACTGAAGCTTTCTTT. It is translated as CASSSGLQEGTEAFF.

The gene calls are TRBV5-4 and TRBJ2-7; 9 bases are a match to TRBD1. V lost 4 bases, J lost 3 bases, and 5 bases stayed unmatched. The CDR3 has 14 amino acids. Germline CDR1 and CDR2: SGHNT and YYREEE (reference sequence). The DNA for the CDR3 is TGTGCCAGCAGCACGGACAGGGGCCACTACGAGCAGTACTTC. Protein: CASSTDRGHYEQYF.

The chain carries TRBV7-2 and TRBJ2-7, with D possibly matching TRBD1 (6 bases). This CDR3 has 16 residues. Germline-derived CDR1 and CDR2 are SGHTA and FQGNSA. V lost 5 bases, J lost 6 bases, and 23 bases lay in between. The CDR3 bases are TGTGCCAGCAGCCCCTTGGGACAAACCTCTCTCGGCGAGCAGTACTTC. Translating gives CASSPLGQTSLGEQYF.

The chain is built from TRBV27 and TRBJ1-5; the D gene is possibly TRBD1 (6 bases). Germline V gene sequence: CDR1 MNHEY, CDR2 SMNVEV (reference sequence). There are 16 residues in the CDR3. Trimming cost V 10 bases and J 0 bases, with 19 bases left between them. The CDR3 loop is CANPRGGDSSNQPQHF. In nucleotides, the CDR3 is TGTGCCAACCCGAGGGGGGGGGACTCTAGCAATCAGCCCCAGCATTTT.

The gene calls are TRBV5-1 and TRBJ2-3; perhaps TRBD1 as D (6 bases). The CDR3 sequence is 13 residues long. Looked up from germline, CDR1 is SGHRS and CDR2 is YFSETQ. Trimming took 3 bases from V and 1 from J, leaving 6 bases between them. Here the CDR3 reads CASSSGGTDTQYF. As DNA, the CDR3 is TGCGCCAGCAGCTCAGGGGGCACAGATACGCAGTATTTT. The full variable domain, in which reference TRBV5-1 and TRBJ2-3 provide the parts outside the CDR3, is KAGVTQTPRYLIKTRGQQVTLSCSPISGHRSVSWYQQTPGQGLQFLFEYFSETQRNKGNFPGRFSGRQFSNSRSEMNVSTLELGDSALYLCASSSGGTDTQYFGPGTRLTVL.

The chain joins TRBV5-1 to TRBJ2-7; D may be TRBD2 (6 bases). The ends were cut back, 0 bases at V and 1 base at J, with 17 bases in the middle. Per germline, CDR1 SGHRS and CDR2 YFSETQ. CDR3 length equals 17 residues. The CDR3 loop reads CASSLVSIRDSSYEQYF. CDR3 nucleotides: TGCGCCAGCAGCTTGGTGAGTATCCGGGACTCATCCTACGAGCAGTACTTC.

This chain links TRBV11-2 with TRBJ1-1; D is undetermined. The length of the CDR3 is 15 residues. With 5 bases removed from V and 2 bases from J, the gap between germline ends came to 15 bases. CDR1 and CDR2 (germline): SGHAT, FQNNGV. The CDR3 DNA follows: TGTGCCAGCAGCCCGCAACAGAGTAGTAACACTGAAGCTTTCTTT. This codes for CASSPQQSSNTEAFF.

V is TRBV30 and J is TRBJ1-5; 7 nucleotides line up with TRBD1. This CDR3 has 14 amino acids. V was clipped by 2 bases and J by 9 bases; unmatched bases: 10. Germline-derived CDR1 and CDR2 are GTSNPN and SVGIG (reference sequence). CDR3 region: CAWSTGAAHLPQHF. In nucleotides, the CDR3 is TGTGCCTGGAGTACAGGGGCGGCCCATCTGCCCCAGCATTTT.

The rearrangement uses TRBV5-5 and TRBJ2-3; 7 bases agree with TRBD1. The CDR3 consists of 15 residues. The V and J ends lost 0 bases and 7 bases, in that order; junction bases with no gene match: 8. Germline V gene sequence: CDR1 SGHKS, CDR2 YYEKEE (reference sequence). DNA for the CDR3: TGTGCCAGCAGCTTGGAGGGGGCGCTTGGAAATACGCAGTATTTT. This gives the protein CASSLEGALGNTQYF.

This sequence joins TRBV11-2 and TRBJ2-1, with 10 bases fitting TRBD2. The CDR3 is 16 amino acids. The V gene's germline CDR1 is SGHAT and CDR2 FQNNGV. V dropped 8 bases and J dropped 7; count of bases not matched to a gene: 14. The CDR3 bases are TGTGCCAGCGGATATACTCTAGCGGGAGAGGAGAATGAGCAGTTCTTC. This translates into CASGYTLAGEENEQFF.

The chain couples TRBV18 to TRBJ1-1; 7 bases align to TRBD1. The CDR3 contains 16 residues. Unmatched junction bases numbered 10, after V lost 2 bases and J lost 4 bases. Per the germline V gene, CDR1 is KGHSH and CDR2 is LQKENI. This chain's CDR3 is CASSPKSRGQGTEAFF. The CDR3 region has the DNA TGTGCCAGCTCACCAAAATCAAGGGGGCAAGGCACTGAAGCTTTCTTT.

CDR3 DNA sequence: TGTGCCAGCAGTATAGCGGGAGCTACGAACACCGGGGAGCTGTTTTTT. The encoded protein is CASSIAGATNTGELFF. J is TRBJ2-2 and V is TRBV2; 9 nucleotides match TRBD2. Germline V gives CDR1 SNHLY, CDR2 FYNNEI. J gave up 0 bases and V 5 bases, and 4 bases lay outside the gene matches. This CDR3 comprises 16 residues. Full variable domain (remainder filled in from reference TRBV2 and TRBJ2-2): EPEVTQTPSHQVTQMGQEVILRCVPISNHLYFYWYRQILGQKVEFLVSFYNNEISEKSEIFDDQFSVERPDGSNFTLKIRSTKLEDSAMYFCASSIAGATNTGELFFGEGSRLTVL.

This sequence joins TRBV10-3 and TRBJ2-7; the match to TRBD2 covers 9 bases. Germline trimming cut 4 bases from V and 1 base from J; bases unmatched to any gene: 5. Germline V gene lookup returns CDR1 ENHRY and CDR2 SYGVKD. The CDR3 is made up of 15 amino acids. The CDR3 nucleotides are TGTGCCATCAGTGTTTCTAGCGGGACTTCCTACGAGCAGTACTTC. Its translation is CAISVSSGTSYEQYF.

The chain carries TRBV29-1 and TRBJ2-5, with 8 bases identical to TRBD1. Looked up from germline, CDR1 is SQVTM and CDR2 is ANQGSEA. The CDR3 spans 13 residues. V dropped 5 bases and J dropped 5; count of bases not matched to a gene: 7. In DNA form, the CDR3 reads TGCAGCGTTCTGACAGGGGAAGGGGAGACCCAGTACTTC. It yields the protein CSVLTGEGETQYF.

The chain's CDR3 is CASSQDSSASWGELFF. The DNA for the CDR3 is TGCGCCAGCAGCCAAGACTCCTCAGCGAGCTGGGGGGAGCTGTTTTTT. This chain links TRBV4-1 with TRBJ2-2, with D unclear. Germline V gives CDR1 MGHRA, CDR2 YSYEKL. This CDR3 is 16 amino acids long. Trimming stripped 0 bases from V and 8 bases from J, with 16 bases between.

The chain recombines TRBV18 with TRBJ2-2; D may be TRBD1 (6 bases). V was cut by 2 bases and J by 3 bases, with 13 bases left in between. Germline values: CDR1 KGHSH, CDR2 LQKENI. This CDR3 has 16 amino acids. The CDR3 nucleotides are TGTGCCAGCTCACCAACCGGACAGAAGTACACCGGGGAGCTGTTTTTT. This translates into CASSPTGQKYTGELFF.

The J gene is TRBJ2-3, the V gene TRBV19; no definite D call. The CDR3 loop spans 15 amino acids. Trimming pared 4 bases from V and 0 bases from J, leaving 11 bases between. Germline loops: CDR1 LNHDA, CDR2 SQIVND (reference sequence). The CDR3: CASSTLTASTDTQYF. The DNA for the CDR3 is TGTGCCAGTAGTACCCTAACAGCTAGCACAGATACGCAGTATTTT.

The rearrangement joins TRBV30 to TRBJ2-2; no clear D gene. The CDR3 is 13 amino acids. Trimming cost V 0 bases and J 4 bases, with 6 bases left between them. Per the germline V gene, CDR1 is GTSNPN and CDR2 is SVGIG (reference sequence). CDR3 nucleotides: TGTGCCTGGAGTGTTTCCTTCACCGGGGAGCTGTTTTTT. This encodes CAWSVSFTGELFF.

The chain uses TRBV21-1 and TRBJ2-7; the listed D gene, TRBD2, was not tested against the DNA. TRBV21-1 is recorded as a pseudogene. The CDR3 runs 13 residues. The CDR3 spells CASSSQRYNEQYF. In DNA, the CDR3 is TGTGCCAGCAGCTCCCAGCGATATAACGAGCAGTACTTC.

Details on this clone: The junction does not match germline at one end; this may be a read error. The rearrangement joins TRBV7-8 to TRBJ2-7; the D gene is possibly TRBD2 (5 bases). Germline CDR1 is SGHVS and CDR2 is FQNEAQ. This CDR3 contains 12 residues. The CDR3 is CASSVARYEQYF. The CDR3 DNA sequence: TGTGCCAGCAGCGTAGCGAGATACGAGCAGTACTTC. The whole variable domain, remainder taken from reference TRBV7-8 and TRBJ2-7, is GAGVSQSPRYKVAKRGQDVALRCDPISGHVSLFWYQQALGQGPEFLTYFQNEAQLDKSGLPSDRFFAERPEGSVSTLKIQRTQQEDSAVYLCASSVARYEQYFGPGTRLTVT.

The count of this clone is one. The rearrangement links TRBV6-5 to TRBJ1-2; no definite D call. From germline, CDR1 is MNHEY and CDR2 SVGAGI. The CDR3 covers 12 residues. V was pared by 7 bases and J by 6 bases, with 12 bases between. The CDR3 here is CASTRGEDGYTF. CDR3 DNA sequence: TGTGCCAGCACCCGGGGAGAAGATGGCTACACCTTC.

The V call is TRBV4-2, the J call TRBJ2-3; D remains ambiguous. Trimming left V 1 base short and J 4 bases short, with 15 bases between. This CDR3 is 16 amino acids long. In germline, CDR1 is LGHNA, CDR2 YNFKEQ. In DNA form, the CDR3 reads TGTGCCAGCAGCCAAGCCCGTCCCGGGTCCTCAGATACGCAGTATTTT. Protein: CASSQARPGSSDTQYF.

The chain employs TRBV14 and TRBJ2-3, with TRBD2 matching over 10 bases. Germline CDR1 reads SGHDN; CDR2 reads FVKESK. This CDR3 is built from 17 residues. The V gene end was trimmed by 0 bases and the J gene end by 9 bases; junction bases not matched to a gene: 12. The CDR3 reads CASSQDRGLAAFTTQYF. The CDR3 DNA reads TGTGCCAGCAGCCAAGATCGAGGACTAGCGGCCTTTACGACGCAGTATTTT.

The V gene is TRBV7-9, the J gene TRBJ1-2; TRBD1 is a possible D gene (5 bases). V lost 4 bases and J 7 bases, leaving 16 bases between the germline ends. The CDR3 is made up of 14 amino acids. Germline values: CDR1 SEHNR, CDR2 FQNEAQ (reference sequence). The CDR3 DNA sequence: TGTGCCAGCAGCTCGGGGGTGAGGGACGCTGGCTACACCTTC. Residues: CASSSGVRDAGYTF. The full variable domain, completed using reference TRBV7-9 and TRBJ1-2, is DTGVSQNPRHKITKRGQNVTFRCDPISEHNRLYWYRQTLGQGPEFLTYFQNEAQLEKSRLLSDRFSAERPKGSFSTLEIQRTEQGDSAMYLCASSSGVRDAGYTFGSGTRLTVV.

J is TRBJ2-1 and V is TRBV9; 9 bases match TRBD2. V lost 1 base and J lost 1; bases outside the gene matches: 3. Germline V lookup: CDR1 SGDLS, CDR2 YYNGEE. The CDR3 length is 16 residues. The CDR3 reads CASSVRLAESYNEQFF. The CDR3 DNA sequence: TGTGCCAGCAGCGTACGACTAGCGGAATCCTACAATGAGCAGTTCTTC.

The chain recombines TRBV10-3 with TRBJ2-5; 10 bases are a match to TRBD2. V shed 6 bases and J 5 bases; nucleotides not matched to a gene: 6. Germline CDR1 ENHRY, CDR2 SYGVKD. The CDR3 runs to 14 residues. The CDR3 DNA reads TGTGCCATCAGCCCGATTAGCGGGAGGGAGACCCAGTACTTC. The encoded protein is CAISPISGRETQYF.

The V gene is TRBV7-2, the J gene TRBJ2-3; D might be TRBD2 (6 bases). This CDR3 spans 14 amino acids. CDR1 is SGHTA and CDR2 is FQGNSA in the germline V gene. The V end lost 4 bases, the J end lost 1 base, and 9 bases lay between the germline ends. Here the CDR3 reads CASSYGTGTDTQYF. CDR3 sequence (DNA): TGTGCCAGCAGCTATGGGACTGGCACAGATACGCAGTATTTT.

The chain combines TRBV19 with TRBJ2-7, with a possible D match to TRBD2 (6 bases). This CDR3 has 14 amino acids. Trimming took off 3 bases at V and 7 bases at J, with 16 bases between the two ends. The germline V gene has CDR1 LNHDA and CDR2 SQIVND (reference sequence). The CDR3 nucleotides read TGTGCCAGTAGTATGAGTCCCTCGGGGGATGAGCAGTACTTC. This sequence encodes CASSMSPSGDEQYF.

This clone has at least ten counts. The J gene is TRBJ2-3, the V gene TRBV6-4; 7 bases are a match to TRBD2. Germline V CDR1 and CDR2: MRHNA, SNTAGT. This CDR3 region has 13 residues. The junction had 0 bases not matched to a gene; V was cut back by 3 bases and J by 3 bases. CDR3 DNA sequence: TGTGCCAGCAGTGAGCGGGAGACAGATACGCAGTATTTT. It encodes CASSERETDTQYF.